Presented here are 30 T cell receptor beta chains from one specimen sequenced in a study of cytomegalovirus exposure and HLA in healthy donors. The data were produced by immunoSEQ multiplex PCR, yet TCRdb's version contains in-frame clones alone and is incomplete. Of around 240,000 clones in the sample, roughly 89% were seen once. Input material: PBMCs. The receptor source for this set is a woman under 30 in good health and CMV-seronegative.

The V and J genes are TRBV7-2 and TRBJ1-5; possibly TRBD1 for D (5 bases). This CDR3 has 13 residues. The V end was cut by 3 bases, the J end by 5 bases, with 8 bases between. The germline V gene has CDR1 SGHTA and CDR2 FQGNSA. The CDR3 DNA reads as TGTGCCAGCAGCTTTAGGGGCTATCAGCCCCAGCATTTT. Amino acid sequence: CASSFRGYQPQHF.

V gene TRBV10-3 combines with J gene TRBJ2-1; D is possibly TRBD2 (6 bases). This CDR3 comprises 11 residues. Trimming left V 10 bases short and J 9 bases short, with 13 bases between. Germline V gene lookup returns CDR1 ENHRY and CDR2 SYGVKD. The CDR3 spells CATTGTFEQFF. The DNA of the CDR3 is TGTGCCACCACTGGGACTTTTGAGCAGTTCTTC.

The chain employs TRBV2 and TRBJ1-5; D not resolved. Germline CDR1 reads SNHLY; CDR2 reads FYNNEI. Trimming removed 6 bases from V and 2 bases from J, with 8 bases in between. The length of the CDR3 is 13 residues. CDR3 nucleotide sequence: TGTGCCAGCAGGGCAGGCGGCAATCAGCCCCAGCATTTT. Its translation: CASRAGGNQPQHF.

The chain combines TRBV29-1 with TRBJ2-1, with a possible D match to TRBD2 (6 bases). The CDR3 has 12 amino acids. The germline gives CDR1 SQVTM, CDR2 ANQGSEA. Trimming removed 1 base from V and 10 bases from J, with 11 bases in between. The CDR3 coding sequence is TGCAGCGTTGAAGTTGGAGGGAGCGAGCAGTTCTTC. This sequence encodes CSVEVGGSEQFF.

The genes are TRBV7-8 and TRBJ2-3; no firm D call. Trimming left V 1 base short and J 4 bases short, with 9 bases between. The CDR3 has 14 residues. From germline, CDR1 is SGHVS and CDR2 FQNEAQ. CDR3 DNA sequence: TGTGCCAGCAGCTTAGTGTTGCCGGCAGATACGCAGTATTTT. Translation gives CASSLVLPADTQYF.

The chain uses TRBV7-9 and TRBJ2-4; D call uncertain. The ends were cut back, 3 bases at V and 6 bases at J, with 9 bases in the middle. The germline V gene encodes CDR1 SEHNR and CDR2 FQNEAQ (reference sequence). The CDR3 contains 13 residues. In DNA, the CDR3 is TGTGCCAGCAGCTTTCCGTCGGGAAACATTCAGTACTTC. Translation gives CASSFPSGNIQYF.

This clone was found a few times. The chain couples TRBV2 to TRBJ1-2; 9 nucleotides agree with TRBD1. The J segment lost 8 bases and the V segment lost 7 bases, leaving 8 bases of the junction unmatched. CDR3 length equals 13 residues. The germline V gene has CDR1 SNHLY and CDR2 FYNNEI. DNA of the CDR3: TGTGCCAGCAACAGGGGGCCTAGTTCGGGCTACACCTTC. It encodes CASNRGPSSGYTF.

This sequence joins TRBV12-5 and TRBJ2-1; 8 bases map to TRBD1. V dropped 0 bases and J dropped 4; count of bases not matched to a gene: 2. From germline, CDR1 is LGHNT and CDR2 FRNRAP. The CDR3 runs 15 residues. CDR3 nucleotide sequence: TGTGCTAGTGGTTTGGTACAGGGGGATTACAATGAGCAGTTCTTC. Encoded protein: CASGLVQGDYNEQFF.

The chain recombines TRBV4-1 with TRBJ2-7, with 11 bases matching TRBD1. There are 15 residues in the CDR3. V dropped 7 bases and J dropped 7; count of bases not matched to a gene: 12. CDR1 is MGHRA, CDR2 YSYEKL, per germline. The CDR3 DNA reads TGCGCCAGCAACAGGGTGGACAGGGGGCGATGGGAGCAGTACTTC. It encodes CASNRVDRGRWEQYF.

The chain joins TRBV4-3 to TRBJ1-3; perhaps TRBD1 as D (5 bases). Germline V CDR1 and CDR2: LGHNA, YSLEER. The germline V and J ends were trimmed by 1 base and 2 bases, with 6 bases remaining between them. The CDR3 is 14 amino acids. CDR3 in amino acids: CASSQGTTGNTIYF. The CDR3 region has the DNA TGCGCCAGCAGCCAAGGGACAACTGGAAACACCATATATTTT.

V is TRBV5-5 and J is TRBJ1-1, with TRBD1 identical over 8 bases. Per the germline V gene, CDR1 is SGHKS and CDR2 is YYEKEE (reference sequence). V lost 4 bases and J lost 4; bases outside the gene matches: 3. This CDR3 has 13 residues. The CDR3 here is CASSPDRGTEAFF. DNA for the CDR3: TGTGCCAGCAGCCCTGACAGGGGCACTGAAGCTTTCTTT.

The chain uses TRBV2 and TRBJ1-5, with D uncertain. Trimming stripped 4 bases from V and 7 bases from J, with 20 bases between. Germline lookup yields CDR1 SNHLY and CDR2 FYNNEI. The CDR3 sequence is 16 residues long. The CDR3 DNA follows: TGTGCCAGCAGTGCGTTTGATGGTAGAGGGCGCCAGCCCCAGCATTTT. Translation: CASSAFDGRGRQPQHF.

CDR3 protein: CASSPTPTKQGRTDTQYF. In nucleotides, the CDR3 is TGCGCCAGCAGCCCTACTCCCACAAAACAGGGGAGGACAGATACGCAGTATTTT. The chain links TRBV5-1 to TRBJ2-3; tentatively, D is TRBD1 (7 bases). CDR3 length: 18 residues. Germline V gene sequence: CDR1 SGHRS, CDR2 YFSETQ. V lost 4 bases, J lost 3 bases, and 24 bases lay in between.

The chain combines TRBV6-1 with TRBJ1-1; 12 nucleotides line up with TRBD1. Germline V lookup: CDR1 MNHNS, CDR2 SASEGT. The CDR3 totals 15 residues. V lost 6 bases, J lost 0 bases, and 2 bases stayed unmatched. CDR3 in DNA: TGTGCCAGCAGCCGGGACAGGGGGCTGAACACTGAAGCTTTCTTT. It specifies CASSRDRGLNTEAFF.

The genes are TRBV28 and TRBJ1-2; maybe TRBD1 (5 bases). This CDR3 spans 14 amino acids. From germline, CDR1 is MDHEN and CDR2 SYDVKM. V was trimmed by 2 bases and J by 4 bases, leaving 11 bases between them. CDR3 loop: CASSLGQGGYGYTF. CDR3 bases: TGTGCCAGCAGTTTAGGTCAGGGAGGCTATGGCTACACCTTC.

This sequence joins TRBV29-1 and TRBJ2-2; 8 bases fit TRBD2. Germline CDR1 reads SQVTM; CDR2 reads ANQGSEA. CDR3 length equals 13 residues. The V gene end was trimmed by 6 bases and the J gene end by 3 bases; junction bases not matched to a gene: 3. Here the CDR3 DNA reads TGCAGCGTCGGGGGGGTCGACACCGGGGAGCTGTTTTTT. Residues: CSVGGVDTGELFF.

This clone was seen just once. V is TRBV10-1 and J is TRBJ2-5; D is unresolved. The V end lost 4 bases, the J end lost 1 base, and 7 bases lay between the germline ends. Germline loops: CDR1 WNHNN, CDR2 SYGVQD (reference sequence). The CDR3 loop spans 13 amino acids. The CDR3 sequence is CASSAGFQETQYF. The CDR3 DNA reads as TGCGCCAGCAGTGCAGGCTTCCAAGAGACCCAGTACTTC.

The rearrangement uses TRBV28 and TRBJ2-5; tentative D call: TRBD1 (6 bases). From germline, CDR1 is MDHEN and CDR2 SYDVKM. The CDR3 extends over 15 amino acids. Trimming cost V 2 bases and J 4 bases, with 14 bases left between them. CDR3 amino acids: CASSLPYRDGETQYF. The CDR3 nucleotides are TGTGCCAGCAGTTTACCCTACAGGGATGGAGAGACCCAGTACTTC.

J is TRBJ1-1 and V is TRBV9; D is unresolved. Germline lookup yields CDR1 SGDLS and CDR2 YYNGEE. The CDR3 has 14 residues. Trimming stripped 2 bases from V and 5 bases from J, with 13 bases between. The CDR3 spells CASSVGPGRTEAFF. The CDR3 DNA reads TGTGCCAGCAGCGTCGGCCCCGGGAGAACTGAAGCTTTCTTT. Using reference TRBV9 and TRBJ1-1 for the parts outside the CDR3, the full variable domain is DSGVTQTPKHLITATGQRVTLRCSPRSGDLSVYWYQQSLDQGLQFLIQYYNGEERAKGNILERFSAQQFPDLHSELNLSSLELGDSALYFCASSVGPGRTEAFFGQGTRLTVV.

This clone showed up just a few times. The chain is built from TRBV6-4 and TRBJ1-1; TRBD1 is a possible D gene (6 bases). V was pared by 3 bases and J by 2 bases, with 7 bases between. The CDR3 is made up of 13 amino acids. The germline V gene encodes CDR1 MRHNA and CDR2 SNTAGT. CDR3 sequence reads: CASSEGGNTEAFF. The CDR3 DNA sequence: TGTGCCAGCAGTGAAGGGGGAAACACTGAAGCTTTCTTT.

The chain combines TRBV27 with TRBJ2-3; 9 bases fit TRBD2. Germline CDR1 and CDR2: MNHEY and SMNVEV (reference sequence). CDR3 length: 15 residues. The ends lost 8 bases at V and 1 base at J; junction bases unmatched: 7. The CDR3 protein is CASQRLAERTDTQYF. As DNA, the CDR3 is TGTGCCAGCCAGAGACTAGCGGAACGCACAGATACGCAGTATTTT.

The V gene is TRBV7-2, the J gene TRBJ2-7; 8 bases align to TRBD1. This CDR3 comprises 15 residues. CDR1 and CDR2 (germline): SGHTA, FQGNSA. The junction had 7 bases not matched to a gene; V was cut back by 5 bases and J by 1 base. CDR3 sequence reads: CASSPTGASSYEQYF. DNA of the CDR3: TGTGCCAGCAGCCCGACAGGGGCGAGTTCCTACGAGCAGTACTTC.

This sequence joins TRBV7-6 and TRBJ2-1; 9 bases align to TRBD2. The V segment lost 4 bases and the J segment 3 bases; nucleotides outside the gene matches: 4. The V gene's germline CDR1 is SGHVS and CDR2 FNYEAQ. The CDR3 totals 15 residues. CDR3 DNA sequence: TGTGCCAGCAGCTGGGTAGCGGGGGTCTACAATGAGCAGTTCTTC. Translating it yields CASSWVAGVYNEQFF.

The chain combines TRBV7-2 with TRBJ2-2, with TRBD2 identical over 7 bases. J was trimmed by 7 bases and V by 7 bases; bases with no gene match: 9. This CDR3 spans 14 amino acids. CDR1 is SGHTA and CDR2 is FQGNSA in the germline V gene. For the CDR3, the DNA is TGTGCCAGCACCCTACGGGGGGTCGGCGGGGAGCTGTTTTTT. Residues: CASTLRGVGGELFF.

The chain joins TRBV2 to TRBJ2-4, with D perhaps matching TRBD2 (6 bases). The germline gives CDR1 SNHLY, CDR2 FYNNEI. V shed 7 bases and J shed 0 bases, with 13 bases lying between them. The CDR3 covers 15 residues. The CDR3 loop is CASKWGEVAKNIQYF. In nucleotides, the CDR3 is TGTGCCAGCAAATGGGGGGAGGTAGCCAAAAACATTCAGTACTTC.

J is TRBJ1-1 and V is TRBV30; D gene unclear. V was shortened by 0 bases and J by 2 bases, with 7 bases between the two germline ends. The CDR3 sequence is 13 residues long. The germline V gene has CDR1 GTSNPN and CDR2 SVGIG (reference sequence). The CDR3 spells CAWSVLRNTEAFF. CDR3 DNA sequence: TGTGCCTGGAGTGTACTGCGTAACACTGAAGCTTTCTTT.

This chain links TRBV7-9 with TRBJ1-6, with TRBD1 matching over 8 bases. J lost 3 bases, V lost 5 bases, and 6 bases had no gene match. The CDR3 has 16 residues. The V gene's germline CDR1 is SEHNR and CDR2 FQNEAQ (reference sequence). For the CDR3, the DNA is TGTGCCAGCAGCCCGGGACAGGAGCACTATAATTCACCCCTCCACTTT. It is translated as CASSPGQEHYNSPLHF.

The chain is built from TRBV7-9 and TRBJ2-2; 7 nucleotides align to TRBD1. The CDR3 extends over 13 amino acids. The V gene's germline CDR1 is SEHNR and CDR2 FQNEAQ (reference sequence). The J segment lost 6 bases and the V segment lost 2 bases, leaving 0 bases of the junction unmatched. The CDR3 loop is CASSLQGAGELFF. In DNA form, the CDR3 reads TGTGCCAGCAGCTTACAGGGGGCCGGGGAGCTGTTTTTT.

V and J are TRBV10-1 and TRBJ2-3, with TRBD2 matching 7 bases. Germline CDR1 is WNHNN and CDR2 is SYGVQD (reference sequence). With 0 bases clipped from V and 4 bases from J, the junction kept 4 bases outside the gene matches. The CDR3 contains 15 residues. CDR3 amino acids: CASSESAGVADTQYF. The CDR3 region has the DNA TGCGCCAGCAGTGAGTCCGCGGGGGTAGCAGATACGCAGTATTTT.

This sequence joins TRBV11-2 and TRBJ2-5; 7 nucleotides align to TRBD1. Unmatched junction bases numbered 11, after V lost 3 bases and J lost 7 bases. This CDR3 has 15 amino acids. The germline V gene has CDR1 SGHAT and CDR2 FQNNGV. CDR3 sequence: CASSFRQGESGTQYF. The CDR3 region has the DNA TGTGCCAGCAGCTTCCGACAGGGCGAAAGTGGGACCCAGTACTTC. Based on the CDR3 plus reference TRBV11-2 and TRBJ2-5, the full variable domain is EAGVAQSPRYKIIEKRQSVAFWCNPISGHATLYWYQQILGQGPKLLIQFQNNGVVDDSQLPKDRFSAERLKGVDSTLKIQPAKLEDSAVYLCASSFRQGESGTQYFGPGTRLLVL.